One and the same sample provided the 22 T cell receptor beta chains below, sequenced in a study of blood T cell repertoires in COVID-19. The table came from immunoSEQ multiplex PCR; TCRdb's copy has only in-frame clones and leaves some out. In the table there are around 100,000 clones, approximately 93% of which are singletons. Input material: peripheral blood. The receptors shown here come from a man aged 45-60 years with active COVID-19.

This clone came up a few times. CDR3 residues: CAWSGGGNQPQHF. The CDR3 DNA reads TGTGCCTGGAGTGGGGGAGGAAATCAGCCCCAGCATTTT. J is TRBJ1-5 and V is TRBV30, with no clear D. Trimming cost V 1 base and J 4 bases, with 8 bases left between them. This CDR3 comprises 13 residues. CDR1 GTSNPN and CDR2 SVGIG come from the germline V gene (reference sequence).

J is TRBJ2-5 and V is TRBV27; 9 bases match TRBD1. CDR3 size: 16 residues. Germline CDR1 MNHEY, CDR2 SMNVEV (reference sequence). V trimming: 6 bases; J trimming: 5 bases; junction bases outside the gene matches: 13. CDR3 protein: CASSSKLTGGWETQYF. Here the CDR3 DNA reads TGTGCCAGCAGCAGCAAACTCACAGGGGGCTGGGAGACCCAGTACTTC.

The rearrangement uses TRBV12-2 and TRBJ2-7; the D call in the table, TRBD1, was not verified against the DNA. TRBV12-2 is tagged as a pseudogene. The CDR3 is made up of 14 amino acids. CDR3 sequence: CASPSPGFRYEQYV. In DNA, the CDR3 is TGTGCAAGTCCCAGTCCAGGATTTCGCTACGAGCAGTACGTC.

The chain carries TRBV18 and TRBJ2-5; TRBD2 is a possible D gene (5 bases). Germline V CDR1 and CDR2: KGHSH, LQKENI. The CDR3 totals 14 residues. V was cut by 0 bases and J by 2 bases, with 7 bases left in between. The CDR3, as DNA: TGTGCCAGCTCACCACCCCAGCGGCAAGAGACCCAGTACTTC. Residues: CASSPPQRQETQYF.

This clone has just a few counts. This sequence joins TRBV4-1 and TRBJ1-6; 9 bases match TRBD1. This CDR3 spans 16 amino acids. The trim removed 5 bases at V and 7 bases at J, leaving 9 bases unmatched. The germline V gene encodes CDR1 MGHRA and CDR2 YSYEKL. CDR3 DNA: TGCGCCAGCAGCTTCCGGACAGGGGTCGACAATTCACCCCTCCACTTT. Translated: CASSFRTGVDNSPLHF.

This chain's CDR3 is CASSRAGPQETQYF. The CDR3 DNA follows: TGCGCCAGCAGCAGAGCGGGGCCACAAGAGACCCAGTACTTC. The J gene is TRBJ2-5, the V gene TRBV5-1; 7 bases are shared with TRBD2. The CDR3 has 14 residues. V lost 4 bases, J lost 2 bases, and 5 bases stayed unmatched. Germline-derived CDR1 and CDR2 are SGHRS and YFSETQ.

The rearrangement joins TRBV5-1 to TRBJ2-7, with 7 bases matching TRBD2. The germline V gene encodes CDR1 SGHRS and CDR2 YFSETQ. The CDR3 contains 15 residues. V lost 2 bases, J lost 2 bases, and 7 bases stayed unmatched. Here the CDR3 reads CASSFTGGPTYEQYV. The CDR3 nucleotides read TGCGCCAGCAGCTTTACGGGAGGACCCACCTACGAGCAGTACGTC.

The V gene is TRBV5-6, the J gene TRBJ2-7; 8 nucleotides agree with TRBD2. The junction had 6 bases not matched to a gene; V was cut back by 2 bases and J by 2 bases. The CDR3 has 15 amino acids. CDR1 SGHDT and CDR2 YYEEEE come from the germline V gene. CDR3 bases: TGTGCCAGCAGCTTAGGAGCGGGGGCTCCCTACGAGCAGTACGTC. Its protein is CASSLGAGAPYEQYV.

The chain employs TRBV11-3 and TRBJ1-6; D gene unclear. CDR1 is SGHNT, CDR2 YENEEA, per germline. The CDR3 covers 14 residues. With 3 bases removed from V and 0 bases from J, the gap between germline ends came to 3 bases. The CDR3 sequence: CASSFLSYNSPLHF. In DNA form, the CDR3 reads TGTGCCAGCAGCTTCCTCTCCTATAATTCACCCCTCCACTTT.

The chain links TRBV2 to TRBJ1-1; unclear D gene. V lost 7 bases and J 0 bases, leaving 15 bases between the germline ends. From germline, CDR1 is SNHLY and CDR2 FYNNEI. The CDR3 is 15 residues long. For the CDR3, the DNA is TGTGCCAGCAACCCACGGCAGCTAGTGAACACTGAAGCTTTCTTT. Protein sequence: CASNPRQLVNTEAFF. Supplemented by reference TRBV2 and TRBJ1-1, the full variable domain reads EPEVTQTPSHQVTQMGQEVILRCVPISNHLYFYWYRQILGQKVEFLVSFYNNEISEKSEIFDDQFSVERPDGSNFTLKIRSTKLEDSAMYFCASNPRQLVNTEAFFGQGTRLTVV.

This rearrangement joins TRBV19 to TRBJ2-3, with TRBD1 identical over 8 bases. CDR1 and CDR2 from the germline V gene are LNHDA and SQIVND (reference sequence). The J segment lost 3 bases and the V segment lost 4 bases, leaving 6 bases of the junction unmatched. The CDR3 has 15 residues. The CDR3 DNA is TGTGCCAGTAGTAAGAGACAGGGGCGGACAGATACGCAGTATTTT. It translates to CASSKRQGRTDTQYF.

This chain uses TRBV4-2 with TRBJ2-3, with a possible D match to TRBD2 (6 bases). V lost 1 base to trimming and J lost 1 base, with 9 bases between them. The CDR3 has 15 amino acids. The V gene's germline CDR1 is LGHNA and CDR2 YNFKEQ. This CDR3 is CASSQGSSGTDTQYF. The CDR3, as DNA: TGTGCCAGCAGCCAAGGATCTAGCGGCACAGATACGCAGTATTTT.

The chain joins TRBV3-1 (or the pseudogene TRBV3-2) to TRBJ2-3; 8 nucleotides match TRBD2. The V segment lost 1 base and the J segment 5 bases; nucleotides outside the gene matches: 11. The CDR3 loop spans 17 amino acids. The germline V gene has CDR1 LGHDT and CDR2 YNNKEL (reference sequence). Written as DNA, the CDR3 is TGTGCCAGCAGCCAAGTGGTTCGGGCGGGGGGCCAAGATACGCAGTATTTT. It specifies CASSQVVRAGGQDTQYF.

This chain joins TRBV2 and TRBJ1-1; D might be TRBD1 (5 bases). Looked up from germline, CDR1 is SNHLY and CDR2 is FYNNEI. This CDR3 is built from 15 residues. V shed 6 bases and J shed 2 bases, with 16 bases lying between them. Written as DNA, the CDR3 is TGTGCCAGCAGACAGGCGAAACAGCAAAACACTGAAGCTTTCTTT. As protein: CASRQAKQQNTEAFF.

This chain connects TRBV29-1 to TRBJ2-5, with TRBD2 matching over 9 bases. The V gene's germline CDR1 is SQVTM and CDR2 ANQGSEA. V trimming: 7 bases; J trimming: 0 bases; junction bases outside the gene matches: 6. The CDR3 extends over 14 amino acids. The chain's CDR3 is CSAQASGDQETQYF. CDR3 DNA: TGCAGCGCCCAGGCTAGCGGGGACCAAGAGACCCAGTACTTC.

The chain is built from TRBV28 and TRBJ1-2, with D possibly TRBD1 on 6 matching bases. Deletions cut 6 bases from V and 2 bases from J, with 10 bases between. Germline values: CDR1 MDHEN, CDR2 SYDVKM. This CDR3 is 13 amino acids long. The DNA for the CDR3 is TGTGCCAGCAGCCTCACAGGGAACTATGGCTACACCTTC. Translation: CASSLTGNYGYTF.

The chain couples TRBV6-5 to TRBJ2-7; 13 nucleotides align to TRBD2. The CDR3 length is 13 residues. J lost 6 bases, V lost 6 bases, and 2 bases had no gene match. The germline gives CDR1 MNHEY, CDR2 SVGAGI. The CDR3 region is CASRRLAGGEQYV. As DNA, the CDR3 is TGTGCCAGCAGAAGACTAGCGGGAGGCGAGCAGTACGTC.

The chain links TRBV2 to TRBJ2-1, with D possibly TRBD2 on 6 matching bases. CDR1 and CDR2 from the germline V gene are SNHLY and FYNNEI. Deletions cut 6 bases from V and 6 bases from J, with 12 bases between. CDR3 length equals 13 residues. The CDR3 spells CASSVPGLNEQFF. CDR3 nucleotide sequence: TGTGCCAGCAGCGTCCCGGGACTCAATGAGCAGTTCTTC. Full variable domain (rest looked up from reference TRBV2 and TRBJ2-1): EPEVTQTPSHQVTQMGQEVILRCVPISNHLYFYWYRQILGQKVEFLVSFYNNEISEKSEIFDDQFSVERPDGSNFTLKIRSTKLEDSAMYFCASSVPGLNEQFFGPGTRLTVL.

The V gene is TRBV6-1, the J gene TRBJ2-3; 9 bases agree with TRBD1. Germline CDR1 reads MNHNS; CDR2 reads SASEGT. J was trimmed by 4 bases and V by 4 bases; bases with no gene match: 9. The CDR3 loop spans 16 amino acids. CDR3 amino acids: CASSASTGGSADTQYF. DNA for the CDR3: TGTGCCAGCAGTGCCAGTACAGGGGGCTCGGCAGATACGCAGTATTTT.

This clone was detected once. Here the CDR3 reads CASSSRQGNTEAFF. DNA for the CDR3: TGTGCCAGCTCAAGCAGACAGGGCAACACTGAAGCTTTCTTT. The rearrangement uses TRBV18 and TRBJ1-1; 7 positions agree with TRBD1. Germline trimming cut 5 bases from V and 2 bases from J; bases unmatched to any gene: 5. Per germline, CDR1 KGHSH and CDR2 LQKENI. The CDR3 extends over 14 amino acids.

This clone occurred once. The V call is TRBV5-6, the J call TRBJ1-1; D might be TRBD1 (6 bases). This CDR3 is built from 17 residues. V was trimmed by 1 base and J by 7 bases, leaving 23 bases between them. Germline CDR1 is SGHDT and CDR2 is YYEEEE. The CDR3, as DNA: TGTGCCAGCAGCTTGCTATCCTCCCGTTCCAACAGGGTTGAAGCTTTCTTT. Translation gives CASSLLSSRSNRVEAFF.

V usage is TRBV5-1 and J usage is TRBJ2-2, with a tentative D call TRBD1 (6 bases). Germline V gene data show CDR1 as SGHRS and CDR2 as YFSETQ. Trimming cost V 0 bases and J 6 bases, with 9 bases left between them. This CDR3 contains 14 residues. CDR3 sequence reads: CASSLGQAAGELFF. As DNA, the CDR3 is TGCGCCAGCAGCTTGGGACAGGCGGCCGGGGAGCTGTTTTTT.